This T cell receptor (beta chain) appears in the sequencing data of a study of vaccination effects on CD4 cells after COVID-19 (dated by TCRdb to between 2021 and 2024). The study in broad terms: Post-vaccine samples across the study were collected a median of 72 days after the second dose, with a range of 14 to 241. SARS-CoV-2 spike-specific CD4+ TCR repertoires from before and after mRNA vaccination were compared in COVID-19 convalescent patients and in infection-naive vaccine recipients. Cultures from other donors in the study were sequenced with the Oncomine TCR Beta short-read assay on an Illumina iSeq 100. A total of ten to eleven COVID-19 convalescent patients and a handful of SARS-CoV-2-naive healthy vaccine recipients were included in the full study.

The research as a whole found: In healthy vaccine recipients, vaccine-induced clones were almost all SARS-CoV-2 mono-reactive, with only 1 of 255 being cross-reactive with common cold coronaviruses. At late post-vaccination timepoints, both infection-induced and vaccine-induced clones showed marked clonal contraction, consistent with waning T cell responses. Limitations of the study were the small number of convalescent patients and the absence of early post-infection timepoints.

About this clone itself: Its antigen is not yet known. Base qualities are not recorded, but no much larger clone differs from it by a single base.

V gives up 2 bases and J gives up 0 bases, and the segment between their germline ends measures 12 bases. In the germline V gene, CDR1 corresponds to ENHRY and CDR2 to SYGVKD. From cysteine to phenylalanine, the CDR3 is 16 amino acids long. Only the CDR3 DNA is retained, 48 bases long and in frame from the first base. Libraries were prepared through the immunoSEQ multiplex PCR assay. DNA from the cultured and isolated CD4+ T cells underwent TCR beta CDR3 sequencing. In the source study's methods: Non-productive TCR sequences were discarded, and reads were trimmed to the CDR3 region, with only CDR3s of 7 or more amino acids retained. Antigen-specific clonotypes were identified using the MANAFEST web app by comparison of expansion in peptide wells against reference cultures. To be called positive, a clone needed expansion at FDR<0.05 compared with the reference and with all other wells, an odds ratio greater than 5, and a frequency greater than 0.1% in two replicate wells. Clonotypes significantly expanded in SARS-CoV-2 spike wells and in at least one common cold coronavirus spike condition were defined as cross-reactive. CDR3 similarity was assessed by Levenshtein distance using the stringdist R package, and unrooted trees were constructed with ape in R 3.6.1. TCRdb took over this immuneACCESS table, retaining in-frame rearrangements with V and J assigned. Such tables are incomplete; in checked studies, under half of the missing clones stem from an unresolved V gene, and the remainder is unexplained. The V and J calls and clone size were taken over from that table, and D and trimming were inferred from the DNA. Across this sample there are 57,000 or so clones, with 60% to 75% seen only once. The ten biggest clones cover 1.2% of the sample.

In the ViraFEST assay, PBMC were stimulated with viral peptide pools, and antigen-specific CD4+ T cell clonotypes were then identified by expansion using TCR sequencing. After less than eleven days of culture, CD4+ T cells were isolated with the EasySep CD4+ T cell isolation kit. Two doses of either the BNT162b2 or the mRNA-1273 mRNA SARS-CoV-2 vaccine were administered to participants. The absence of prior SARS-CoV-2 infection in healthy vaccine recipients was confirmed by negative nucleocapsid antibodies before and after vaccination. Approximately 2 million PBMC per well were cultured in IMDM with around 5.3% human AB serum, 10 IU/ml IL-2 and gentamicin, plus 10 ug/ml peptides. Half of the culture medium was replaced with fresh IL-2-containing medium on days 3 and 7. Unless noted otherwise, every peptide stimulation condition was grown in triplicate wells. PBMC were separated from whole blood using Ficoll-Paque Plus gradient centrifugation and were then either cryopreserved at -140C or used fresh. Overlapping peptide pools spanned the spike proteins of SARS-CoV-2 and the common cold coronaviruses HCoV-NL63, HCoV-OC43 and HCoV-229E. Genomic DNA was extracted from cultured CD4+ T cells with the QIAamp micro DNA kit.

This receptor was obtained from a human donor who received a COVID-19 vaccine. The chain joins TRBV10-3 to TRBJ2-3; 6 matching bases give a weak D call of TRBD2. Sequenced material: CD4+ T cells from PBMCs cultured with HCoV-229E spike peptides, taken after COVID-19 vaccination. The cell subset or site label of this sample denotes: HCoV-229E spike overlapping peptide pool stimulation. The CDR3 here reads CAISEGIAASTDTQYF. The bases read TGTGCCATCAGTGAGGGGATAGCGGCTAGCACAGATACGCAGTATTTT.